These T cell receptor beta chains were read from a single sample in a study of T cell responses to AZD1222 COVID-19 vaccine. Produced via immunoSEQ multiplex PCR; TCRdb's table is partial and in-frame only. The data hold 100,000 to 150,000 clones, with 80% to 95% observed a single time. Sequencing was performed on peripheral blood, taken on day 0 of AZD1222 vaccination. All receptors come from an adult in good health. Each CDR3 is given with its conserved first and last residue. A D gene is named only where the DNA matches it firmly.

V | D | CDR3
TRBV2 | TRBD1 | CASGQGPADTQYF
TRBV7-9 | TRBD1 | CASSETGSGNTIYF
TRBV7-9 | - | CASSLNSGEQFF
TRBV7-9 | - | CASKTGGTEAFF
TRBV6-5 | TRBD1 | CASTGQANTEAFF
TRBV2 | - | CASSERSENQPQHF
TRBV27 | - | CASSAPGLSSYEQYF
TRBV24-1 | - | CATGQPNTGELFF
TRBV19 | - | CASSMVLTGELFF
TRBV5-6 | - | CASSLSPRDTQYF
TRBV12-3/TRBV12-4 | - | CASSTGPYEQYF
TRBV3-1/TRBV3-2 | - | CASSQRRRNTGELFF
TRBV10-3 | - | CAISVTISYEQYF
TRBV9 | - | CASSVDGGPREQYF
TRBV30 | - | CASLPGVDREKLFF
TRBV6-1 | - | CASSEVRGDEQYF
TRBV4-2 | TRBD2 | CASSQSRTSGDGSTDTQYF
TRBV19 | - | CASSIGSVGGTEAFF
TRBV11-1 | TRBD1 | CASSRRGQGYEQYF
TRBV6-1 | - | CASSEWGSLNEKLFF
TRBV6-1 | TRBD1 | CASSEPTGLNQPQHF
TRBV15 | - | CATSKVQTRQYF
TRBV27 | TRBD2 | CASSPRSGRSNEQFF
TRBV18 | TRBD1 | CASSPPSPGTGYNEQFF
TRBV18 | - | CASSPDHGAEAFF
TRBV28 | TRBD1 | CASSSGQGTEAFF
TRBV6-4 | - | CASSDSAAGSTDTQYF
TRBV5-1 | TRBD1 | CASSPRTGSNGYTF
TRBV4-2 | - | CASSQSSLYGEAFF
TRBV24-1 | - | CATSDITDTQYF
TRBV6-5 | - | CASSITRENIQYF
TRBV21-1 | - | CASSPRQGTSYEQYF
TRBV10-3 | - | CAISEGPGTTYEQYF
TRBV7-6 | TRBD1 | CASSLSRQGNTEAFF
TRBV2 | TRBD2 | CASSGRARTDTQYF
TRBV3-1/TRBV3-2 | - | CASSQRTTFTDTQYF
TRBV30 | - | CACTRDSGRYNEQFF
TRBV3-1/TRBV3-2 | - | CASSLVGQGRNSPLHF
TRBV10-3 | - | CAISGTGEGPQHF
TRBV5-1 | TRBD1 | CASSKRQGARYEQYF
TRBV28 | TRBD1 | CASRRTGGAGTEAFF
TRBV5-1 | - | CASSLVSGSLQNSPLHF
TRBV28 | - | CASRLLVSAYGYTF
TRBV7-9 | TRBD2 | CASSPSGASTDTQYF
TRBV7-9 | - | CASSTSSQGTNSPLHF
TRBV2 | TRBD2 | CASSMQLAGGRGEQYF
TRBV18 | - | CASSPGSALNTEAFF
TRBV19 | - | CASSILGLGPNTGELFF
TRBV21-1 | - | CASSKLTAWGDYNEQFF
TRBV5-1 | TRBD2 | CASSTLLAGRGNEQFF
TRBV18 | TRBD2 | CASSPSVAGGLEQFF